Below are 22 T cell receptor beta chains sequenced from a single sample in a study of cytomegalovirus exposure and HLA in healthy donors. This PCR relied on a set of 60 Vbeta primers and 13 Jbeta primers. Assay: immunoSEQ multiplex PCR; the TCRdb copy retains only in-frame clones and omits some. Here the sample spans some 130,000 clones, roughly two thirds being singletons. Sample: PBMCs. These receptor sequences come from a middle-aged woman in good health and CMV-seronegative.

This clone was seen a few times. V usage is TRBV5-6 and J usage is TRBJ1-2; 9 bases line up with TRBD1. Germline CDR1 SGHDT, CDR2 YYEEEE. Germline trimming cut 5 bases from V and 7 bases from J; bases unmatched to any gene: 6. The CDR3 covers 13 residues. DNA for the CDR3: TGTGCCAGCAGTGATACGACAGGGGGTGGCTACACCTTC. It is translated as CASSDTTGGGYTF. The variable domain in full, completed from reference TRBV5-6 and TRBJ1-2, reads DAGVTQSPTHLIKTRGQQVTLRCSPKSGHDTVSWYQQALGQGPQFIFQYYEEEERQRGNFPDRFSGHQFPNYSSELNVNALLLGDSALYLCASSDTTGGGYTFGSGTRLTVV.

V gene TRBV6-5 combines with J gene TRBJ1-2; D possibly corresponds to TRBD1 (5 bases). Trimming pared 5 bases from V and 0 bases from J, leaving 10 bases between. The CDR3 contains 14 residues. In germline, CDR1 is MNHEY, CDR2 SVGAGI. CDR3 loop: CASSPGLANYGYTF. In DNA, the CDR3 is TGTGCCAGCAGTCCAGGGTTAGCTAACTATGGCTACACCTTC.

The chain is built from TRBV2 and TRBJ2-5; D gene unclear. Trimming cost V 6 bases and J 5 bases, with 7 bases left between them. Germline CDR1 SNHLY, CDR2 FYNNEI. This CDR3 comprises 11 residues. CDR3: CASSLVETQYF. CDR3 sequence (DNA): TGTGCCAGCAGCCTTGTGGAGACCCAGTACTTC.

The chain links TRBV5-1 to TRBJ1-1; D gene ambiguous. Trimming left V 3 bases short and J 0 bases short, with 21 bases between. Germline V lookup: CDR1 SGHRS, CDR2 YFSETQ. The CDR3 length is 18 residues. The CDR3 here is CASSSGDPDLVMNTEAFF. The CDR3 nucleotides are TGCGCCAGCAGCTCCGGGGATCCAGACCTTGTTATGAACACTGAAGCTTTCTTT.

This clone showed up just once. This chain joins TRBV2 and TRBJ2-2, with TRBD1 matching over 7 bases. The J segment lost 0 bases and the V segment lost 5 bases, leaving 3 bases of the junction unmatched. The CDR3 contains 15 residues. The germline V gene has CDR1 SNHLY and CDR2 FYNNEI. In DNA form, the CDR3 reads TGTGCCAGCAGTCCTCAGGGGGCGAACACCGGGGAGCTGTTTTTT. This translates into CASSPQGANTGELFF.

This clone was recorded a few times. The chain employs TRBV5-5 and TRBJ1-4; a weak D match, TRBD1 (6 bases). Trimming took off 2 bases at V and 8 bases at J, with 19 bases between the two ends. Germline lookup yields CDR1 SGHKS and CDR2 YYEKEE (reference sequence). The CDR3 sequence is 16 residues long. The CDR3 sequence is CASSFRTGTGAEKLFF. The CDR3 coding sequence is TGTGCCAGCAGCTTCCGTACAGGGACGGGCGCGGAAAAACTGTTTTTT.

In regard to this clone: The junction departs from the called germline gene at one end, perhaps through a read error. This chain joins TRBV7-9 and TRBJ1-2; 7 nucleotides agree with TRBD1. From germline, CDR1 is SEHNR and CDR2 FQNEAQ (reference sequence). CDR3 length: 15 amino acids. The CDR3 DNA reads as TGTTCCAGCAGCCCAAACAGGGGTGCGAACTATGGCTACACCTTC. This sequence encodes CSSSPNRGANYGYTF.

As concerns this clone: One end of the junction fails to match germline, which may point to a read error. This chain joins TRBV7-9 and TRBJ2-2; a possible D gene is TRBD2 (6 bases). The CDR3 runs to 16 residues. Germline values: CDR1 SEHNR, CDR2 FQNEAQ (reference sequence). The CDR3 region is CSSSGLGDLGTGELFF. The CDR3 nucleotides read TGTTCCAGCAGCGGGCTCGGGGATTTGGGCACCGGGGAGCTGTTTTTT.

The chain joins TRBV7-9 to TRBJ1-4; D uncertain. This CDR3 contains 16 residues. Germline CDR1 reads SEHNR; CDR2 reads FQNEAQ (reference sequence). Deletions cut 1 base from V and 0 bases from J, with 9 bases between. DNA for the CDR3: TGTGCCAGCAGCTTAGTCGAGGTTGCAACTAATGAAAAACTGTTTTTT. Translating it yields CASSLVEVATNEKLFF.

DNA for the CDR3: TGTGCCAGTAGTGAAACAGGGGATAATTCACCCCTCCACTTT. Amino acid sequence: CASSETGDNSPLHF. This rearrangement joins TRBV19 to TRBJ1-6; 7 bases align to TRBD1. Germline V gene sequence: CDR1 LNHDA, CDR2 SQIVND (reference sequence). With V trimmed by 5 bases and J by 5 bases, 3 bases remained unmatched. The CDR3 has 14 residues. The full variable domain, completed using reference TRBV19 and TRBJ1-6, is DGGITQSPKYLFRKEGQNVTLSCEQNLNHDAMYWYRQDPGQGLRLIYYSQIVNDFQKGDIAEGYSVSREKKESFPLTVTSAQKNPTAFYLCASSETGDNSPLHFGNGTRLTVT.

The rearrangement uses TRBV7-9 and TRBJ2-2; tentative D call: TRBD2 (5 bases). V dropped 2 bases and J dropped 3 bases, with 13 bases sitting between them. This CDR3 region has 16 residues. CDR1 is SEHNR, CDR2 FQNEAQ, per germline (reference sequence). DNA for the CDR3: TGTGCCAGCAGCTTATTCATGGGAGTGGACACCGGGGAGCTGTTTTTT. It yields the protein CASSLFMGVDTGELFF.

There are a few counts of this clone. The gene calls are TRBV2 and TRBJ1-1, with TRBD1 identical over 9 bases. V was pared by 6 bases and J by 4 bases, with 3 bases of the junction left unmatched. The germline V gene has CDR1 SNHLY and CDR2 FYNNEI. There are 13 residues in the CDR3. CDR3 DNA: TGTGCCAGCAGCCGGGACAGGGCCACTGAAGCTTTCTTT. Amino acids: CASSRDRATEAFF.

This chain connects TRBV5-6 to TRBJ2-5; 7 bases match TRBD1. TRBJ2-7 explains the end of the DNA better; the J call may be wrong. The CDR3 runs to 15 residues. The V gene's germline CDR1 is SGHDT and CDR2 YYEEEE. Here the CDR3 reads CASSFGTDPSYEQYF. CDR3 DNA sequence: TGTGCCAGCAGCTTTGGGACAGACCCGTCCTACGAGCAGTACTTC.

Points on this clone: Germline and junction disagree at one end, which may indicate a read error. J is TRBJ1-2 and V is TRBV29-1; TRBD1 matches 8 bases. The CDR3 length is 15 residues. Germline-derived CDR1 and CDR2 are SQVTM and ANQGSEA. The CDR3 loop is CSVEGGQGVYYGYTF. CDR3 DNA sequence: TGCAGCGTGGAAGGAGGACAGGGTGTATACTATGGCTACACCTTC. Filled out from reference TRBV29-1 and TRBJ1-2, the complete variable domain reads SAVISQKPSRDICQRGTSLTIQCQVDSQVTMMFWYRQQPGQSLTLIATANQGSEATYESGFVIDKFPISRPNLTFSTLTVSNMSPEDSSIYLCSVEGGQGVYYGYTFGSGTRLTVV.

This chain joins TRBV6-5 and TRBJ2-7; 7 bases map to TRBD2. The length of the CDR3 is 14 residues. V was pared by 5 bases and J by 6 bases, with 10 bases of the junction left unmatched. Germline lookup yields CDR1 MNHEY and CDR2 SVGAGI. The CDR3 spells CASSGDYQNPEQYF. CDR3 DNA sequence: TGTGCCAGCAGTGGGGACTACCAGAACCCCGAGCAGTACTTC.

Concerning this clone: Other DNA sequences of this sample code for an identical CDR3. The V call is TRBV5-1, the J call TRBJ1-4; possibly TRBD1 for D (5 bases). In germline, CDR1 is SGHRS, CDR2 YFSETQ. The ends were cut back, 2 bases at V and 8 bases at J, with 16 bases in the middle. The CDR3 extends over 15 amino acids. CDR3 sequence reads: CASSLAGSGGEKLFF. The DNA for the CDR3 is TGCGCCAGCAGCTTAGCCGGCAGTGGGGGGGAAAAACTGTTTTTT.

This chain uses TRBV6-1 with TRBJ1-3, with a weak D call TRBD1 (6 bases). Germline-derived CDR1 and CDR2 are MNHNS and SASEGT. The CDR3 runs 18 residues. The ends were cut back, 2 bases at V and 2 bases at J, with 19 bases in the middle. CDR3 in DNA: TGTGCCAGCAGTGAAACTTACGATCGACAGGCTCCTGGAAACACCATATATTTT. Translation gives CASSETYDRQAPGNTIYF.

V is TRBV9 and J is TRBJ1-2; 11 positions agree with TRBD1. V was pared by 4 bases and J by 8 bases, with 4 bases of the junction left unmatched. This CDR3 comprises 13 residues. CDR1 is SGDLS, CDR2 YYNGEE, per germline. CDR3 sequence (DNA): TGTGCCAGCAGCCGGGACAGGGGGGACGGCTACACCTTC. Protein sequence: CASSRDRGDGYTF.

The rearrangement uses TRBV7-2 and TRBJ2-1; 7 bases are a match to TRBD1. Germline lookup yields CDR1 SGHTA and CDR2 FQGNSA. The CDR3 sequence is 14 residues long. Trimming took 6 bases from V and 0 from J; bases not matched to a gene: 2. The CDR3 coding sequence is TGTGCCAGCAGTCGACAGGGCTCCTACAATGAGCAGTTCTTC. Its protein is CASSRQGSYNEQFF.

The chain recombines TRBV4-3 with TRBJ2-3, with 10 bases lining up with TRBD1. The CDR3 consists of 22 residues. Germline V gene data show CDR1 as LGHNA and CDR2 as YSLEER. With 3 bases clipped from V and 2 bases from J, the junction kept 23 bases outside the gene matches. The DNA of the CDR3 is TGCGCCAGCAGCCAGGCGCCGGCGACAGGGGGCTCCGCTTCAGTGATCACAGATACGCAGTATTTT. This sequence encodes CASSQAPATGGSASVITDTQYF.

The rearrangement links TRBV28 to TRBJ1-2; the D is unclear. Between the trimmed V and J ends, which lost 2 bases and 2 bases, there was a span of 3 bases. The CDR3 is made up of 12 amino acids. Germline CDR1 MDHEN, CDR2 SYDVKM. The CDR3 is CASSLQNYGYTF. The CDR3 DNA sequence: TGTGCCAGCAGTTTACAGAACTATGGCTACACCTTC.

V gene TRBV29-1 combines with J gene TRBJ2-5; D may be TRBD1 (5 bases). The end of the DNA fits TRBJ2-7 better, so the J call may be wrong. The germline V gene encodes CDR1 SQVTM and CDR2 ANQGSEA. The CDR3 length is 13 residues. The CDR3, as DNA: TGCAGCGTTATAAGGGGTGGAACCTACGAGCAGTACTTC. It yields the protein CSVIRGGTYEQYF.